These T cell receptor beta chains were read from a single sample in a study of blood T cell repertoires in COVID-19. Sequencing was performed with immunoSEQ multiplex PCR; in TCRdb, only in-frame clones are kept and a portion is missing. This sample has some 130,000 clones, with approximately 90% found just once. The sample taken for sequencing was peripheral blood. The receptors stem from a man between 50 and 59 years old with acute or convalescent COVID-19. CDR3s include the opening cysteine and the closing phenylalanine or tryptophan. The order of the fields is CDR3 DNA, CDR3 protein, clone size, V gene, J gene, D gene. D genes are given only for firm matches. Clone sizes are given selectively: once, few, many, or a class where the clone is expanded.

TGTGCCAGCAGTTTCGACCGGATGGGGAGGGGCCACGTCGTCGTCAATCAGCCCCAGCATTTT,CASSFDRMGRGHVVVNQPQHF,.,TRBV28,TRBJ1-5,.
TGTGCCAGCTCACCCCCCCAGACTGAAGCTTTCTTT,CASSPPQTEAFF,.,TRBV18,TRBJ1-1,.
TGCAGCGTTGTCCGGGGTACTGAAGCTTTCTTT,CSVVRGTEAFF,.,TRBV29-1,TRBJ1-1,.
TGTGCCAGCAGCCCGTCGGGACAGGGGATGGGAAAGACCCAGTACTTC,CASSPSGQGMGKTQYF,.,TRBV9,TRBJ2-5,TRBD1
TGTGCCAGCAGCCCAGGACTGATCTCCGTTGTTGGCTACACCTTC,CASSPGLISVVGYTF,few,TRBV11-1,TRBJ1-2,.
TGTGCCAGCCGACAGGGCTTGGTTTCACCCCTCCACTTT,CASRQGLVSPLHF,.,TRBV19,TRBJ1-6,TRBD1
TGTGCCACCAGCAACCGGGACAGGGGTTGGGGTGAGCAGTTCTTC,CATSNRDRGWGEQFF,.,TRBV15,TRBJ2-1,TRBD1
TGTGCCAGCTCACCAATCGGGCAGGGTGGCACTGAAGCTTTCTTT,CASSPIGQGGTEAFF,.,TRBV18,TRBJ1-1,.
TGTGCTACGCAGATAGGGGTAGGACGCGGAGAGACCCAGTACTTC,CATQIGVGRGETQYF,.,TRBV10-3,TRBJ2-5,.
TGTGCCAGCAGTACCGACAGGGTTGGTGGCTACACCTTC,CASSTDRVGGYTF,.,TRBV2,TRBJ1-2,TRBD1
TGTGCCACCAGCAGAGATGCCGGACAGTATGGCTACACCTTC,CATSRDAGQYGYTF,few,TRBV15,TRBJ1-2,.
TGTGCCAGCAGCGTGGCGGGATTCACAGATACGCAGTATTTT,CASSVAGFTDTQYF,once,TRBV9,TRBJ2-3,.
TGTGCCAGTCAGAGGCTAGCGGGATTGATTTATGAGCAGTTCTTC,CASQRLAGLIYEQFF,.,TRBV19,TRBJ2-1,TRBD2
TGTGCCAGCAGTAAACAGGGTAGGGATCAGCCCCAGCATTTT,CASSKQGRDQPQHF,.,TRBV6-5,TRBJ1-5,.
TGCAGTGCTCTGGACAGCTATGGCTACACCTTC,CSALDSYGYTF,.,TRBV20-1,TRBJ1-2,.
TGCGCCAGCAGCTTGGAATGGGGGGGCACTGAAGCTTTCTTT,CASSLEWGGTEAFF,.,TRBV5-1,TRBJ1-1,.
TGCGCCAGCAGCCCGGGGACTAGCGGGACCTACGAGCAGTACTTC,CASSPGTSGTYEQYF,.,TRBV5-1,TRBJ2-7,TRBD2
TGTGCCTGGGGGGCGCGGGGCAATCAGCCCCAGCATTTT,CAWGARGNQPQHF,.,TRBV30,TRBJ1-5,.
TGCGCCAGCAGCTTGGTTGGACACCCGAGGTCCACTGAAGCTTTCTTT,CASSLVGHPRSTEAFF,few,TRBV5-1,TRBJ1-1,.
TGTGCCAGCATAGGACAGGCAGATCTAAACACCATATATTTT,CASIGQADLNTIYF,.,TRBV28,TRBJ1-3,TRBD1
TGTGCCAGCTCACCAGGGACAGGGAGGTTAGGGCAGCCCCAGCATTTT,CASSPGTGRLGQPQHF,.,TRBV18,TRBJ1-5,TRBD1
TGCGCCAGCAGCTTGGGACCGACAGAGGCGCAGTTCTTC,CASSLGPTEAQFF,.,TRBV5-1,TRBJ2-1,.
TGTGCCAGCAGCTTAGTCCCACAAGAGACCCAGTACTTC,CASSLVPQETQYF,once,TRBV7-2,TRBJ2-5,.
TGTGCCAGCAGCTTACTGGGGACAGGGGGCGGCGAGCAGTACTTC,CASSLLGTGGGEQYF,.,TRBV7-3,TRBJ2-7,TRBD1
TGTGCCACCAGCAGAGGAGGGGGAATCGAGCAGTACTTC,CATSRGGGIEQYF,.,TRBV15,TRBJ2-7,.
TGTGCCAGCTCACCCGGACTAGCGACGAGAGAGCAGTACTTC,CASSPGLATREQYF,.,TRBV18,TRBJ2-7,TRBD2
TGTGCCAGCAGTCCACCCGGAGGGGGCAATCAGCCCCAGCATTTT,CASSPPGGGNQPQHF,.,TRBV28,TRBJ1-5,.
TGTGCCAGCAGCGGGCAATGGTCTGGGGCCAACGTCCTGACTTTC,CASSGQWSGANVLTF,once,TRBV14,TRBJ2-6,.
TGCGCCAGCAGCGCTGGGGGCAGCCCAGGGGACACCATATATTTT,CASSAGGSPGDTIYF,.,TRBV5-1,TRBJ1-3,.
TGTGCCAGCAGCTTTGGGACTAGCGGGACCTCCCAAGAGACCCAGTACTTC,CASSFGTSGTSQETQYF,.,TRBV5-4,TRBJ2-5,TRBD2
TGCAGCGTTTCAATGGGGGGGATGAACACCGGGGAGCTGTTTTTT,CSVSMGGMNTGELFF,.,TRBV29-1,TRBJ2-2,TRBD2
TGTGCCAGTGTTGCCAGGGGGCTTTTTCGAAACACCATATATTTT,CASVARGLFRNTIYF,.,TRBV28,TRBJ1-3,TRBD1
TGTGCCAGCAGCGTGGGGACAGGGTATCAGCCCCAGCATTTT,CASSVGTGYQPQHF,few,TRBV9,TRBJ1-5,TRBD1
TGTGCCAGCAGCACCTATTCCGGGACTAGCGGCACGAGGGCCAAAAACATTCAGTACTTC,CASSTYSGTSGTRAKNIQYF,.,TRBV28,TRBJ2-4,TRBD2
TGTGCCAGCAGCGATAGCGGGCCGAAGCAGTACTTC,CASSDSGPKQYF,.,TRBV2,TRBJ2-7,TRBD2
TGTGCCAGCAGCTTAGCCCTAGCGGGAGGACAAGAGACCCAGTACTTC,CASSLALAGGQETQYF,.,TRBV11-2,TRBJ2-5,TRBD2
TGTGCCAGCAGTCCATCAGGGTTTGGCAATCAGCCCCAGCATTTT,CASSPSGFGNQPQHF,.,TRBV6-4,TRBJ1-5,.
TGTGCCAGCCTACGGGACAGGGTTACAGATACGCAGTATTTT,CASLRDRVTDTQYF,.,TRBV6-5,TRBJ2-3,TRBD1
TGTGCCAGCAGTGAAGGAGGGACAGGGGGTACTAATGAAAAACTGTTTTTT,CASSEGGTGGTNEKLFF,.,TRBV2,TRBJ1-4,TRBD1
TGTGCCAGCAGTTACGGCGGGAGCTTGGACGAGCAGTACTTC,CASSYGGSLDEQYF,.,TRBV6-5,TRBJ2-7,TRBD2
TGTGCCAGCAGCCAGGGGGCTAGAAAGCCCCAGCATTTT,CASSQGARKPQHF,.,TRBV27,TRBJ1-5,TRBD1
TGTGCCAGCAAAGGGTACAGGGAAACCTATGGCTACACCTTC,CASKGYRETYGYTF,once,TRBV2,TRBJ1-2,.
TGTGCCAGCAGCTTCGTATACGAGCAGTACTTC,CASSFVYEQYF,.,TRBV5-8,TRBJ2-7,.
TGTGCCAGCAGTGAAGCGCGGGGGTACATTGAAGCTTTCTTT,CASSEARGYIEAFF,.,TRBV2,TRBJ1-1,.
TGTGCCAGCTCACCTATTCCCGGGGGGGACACTGAAGCTTTCTTT,CASSPIPGGDTEAFF,.,TRBV18,TRBJ1-1,.